A single TCR beta chain is shown here with its context. This sample stems from a study of blood T cell repertoires in COVID-19. J gave up 2 bases and V 8 bases, and 9 bases lay outside the gene matches. Germline V gene sequence: CDR1 MNHEY, CDR2 SVGAGI. The CDR3 covers 15 residues. Methods used by the authors: Amplification from reference gene primers served as the basis for estimated nucleated cell counts. The method was immunoSEQ multiplex PCR; TCRdb's version includes in-frame clones alone and lacks a portion of them. The DNA gave D and trimming, while V, J and clone size come from that table. The sample includes approximately 100,000 clones, approximately 84% of them seen just once.

The clonotype originates from a woman in her forties or fifties with acute or convalescent COVID-19. Sequenced sample: peripheral blood. This chain links TRBV6-5 with TRBJ2-5; 9 positions agree with TRBD2. DNA for the CDR3: TGTGCCAGCGGGGCGGGCGGGGGGGGACAAGAGACCCAGTACTTC. Translated, it gives CASGAGGGGQETQYF.